The present TCR beta chain was sequenced within a study of blood T cell repertoires in COVID-19. Followed longitudinally, the Seattle patients had been enrolled during active infection. In the authors' workflow: For nucleated cells, counts were estimated from reference gene primer amplification. Assay used: immunoSEQ multiplex PCR; TCRdb lists only in-frame clones, some missing. V, J and clone size were drawn from that table, and D and trimming were deduced from the DNA. The table includes around 60,000 clones, 65% to 90% detected once. This CDR3 has 14 amino acids. Germline V CDR1 and CDR2: MNHEY, SVGAGI. Trimming stripped 8 bases from V and 1 base from J, with 14 bases between.

This receptor was taken from a man aged 50-59 years with COVID-19, enrolled during active disease. V and J are TRBV6-5 and TRBJ1-1, with D maybe TRBD1 (5 bases). The sequencing input was peripheral blood. The CDR3 DNA is TGTGCCAGCGCAGCAGGGCGCGGGAACACTGAAGCTTTCTTT. Its protein is CASAAGRGNTEAFF.